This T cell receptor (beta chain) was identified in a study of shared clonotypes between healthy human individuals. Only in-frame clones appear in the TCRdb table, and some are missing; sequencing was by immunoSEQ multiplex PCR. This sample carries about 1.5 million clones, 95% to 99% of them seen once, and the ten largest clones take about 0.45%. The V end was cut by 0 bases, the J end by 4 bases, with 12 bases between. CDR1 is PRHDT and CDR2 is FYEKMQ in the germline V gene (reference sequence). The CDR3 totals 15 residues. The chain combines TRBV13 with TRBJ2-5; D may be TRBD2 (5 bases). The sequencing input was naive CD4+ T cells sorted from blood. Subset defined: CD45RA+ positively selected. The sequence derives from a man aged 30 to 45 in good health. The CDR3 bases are TGTGCCAGCAGCTTAGGGAGGGCCGCTCGAGAGACCCAGTACTTC. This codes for CASSLGRAARETQYF. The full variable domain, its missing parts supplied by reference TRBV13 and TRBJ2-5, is AAGVIQSPRHLIKEKRETATLKCYPIPRHDTVYWYQQGPGQDPQFLISFYEKMQSDKGSIPDRFSAQQFSDYHSELNMSSLELGDSALYFCASSLGRAARETQYFGPGTRLLVL.